This T cell receptor beta chain is from a study of cytotoxic CD8 clonotypes in ibrutinib-treated CLL. Overall study: Samples averaged about 260,000 productive templates and 80,000 to 100,000 productive rearrangements.

Regarding this clone: Its antigen is unknown.

Study outcomes and limitations: Clonality climbed at ibrutinib response, then dropped toward baseline at progression.

Libraries were prepared by immunoSEQ multiplex PCR; TCRdb keeps only in-frame clonotypes and omits some of them. The table records 73,000 or so clones, around 68% of them present only once. This clonotype was obtained from a human donor with chronic lymphocytic leukemia. The sample consisted of PBMCs, taken after 12 months of ibrutinib treatment.

CDR3 in DNA: TGTGCCAGTAGTAAGGTGCAGGCTGGGGCCAACGTCCTGACTTTC. Its protein is CASSKVQAGANVLTF. The J gene is TRBJ2-6, the V gene TRBV19; D remains unclear. This CDR3 is 15 amino acids long. V dropped 4 bases and J dropped 2 bases, with 9 bases sitting between them. Germline V gene lookup returns CDR1 LNHDA and CDR2 SQIVND (reference sequence). Supplemented by reference TRBV19 and TRBJ2-6, the full variable domain reads DGGITQSPKYLFRKEGQNVTLSCEQNLNHDAMYWYRQDPGQGLRLIYYSQIVNDFQKGDIAEGYSVSREKKESFPLTVTSAQKNPTAFYLCASSKVQAGANVLTFGAGSRLTVL.